The rows below give T cell receptor beta chains drawn from one sample of a study of T cell responses to AZD1222 COVID-19 vaccine. Clones were read by immunoSEQ multiplex PCR, and TCRdb kept only the in-frame ones, dropping some. This sample has roughly 150,000 clones, with more than 85% found just once. The source was peripheral blood, collected on day 0 of AZD1222 vaccination. These receptors were taken from an adult in good health. The CDR3 runs from the conserved cysteine through the conserved F or W. The D gene is left open where the match is weak. Clone size is given for some rows only: seen once, a few or many times, or a class if the clone is expanded.

abundance | j_gene | len | d_gene | v_gene | CDR3aa | CDR3nt
NA | TRBJ1-2 | 15 | TRBD1 | TRBV28 | CASSLSTGEAYGYTF | TGTGCCAGCAGTTTATCAACAGGGGAGGCCTATGGCTACACCTTC
NA | TRBJ1-2 | 15 | TRBD1 | TRBV23-1 | CASSQRQGAIYGYTF | TGCGCCAGCAGTCAACGGCAGGGGGCGATCTATGGCTACACCTTC
NA | TRBJ2-1 | 17 | TRBD2 | TRBV6-2/TRBV6-3 | CASSYSTLAGEMDEQFF | TGTGCCAGCAGTTACTCTACACTAGCGGGGGAGATGGATGAGCAGTTCTTC
NA | TRBJ2-7 | 15 | TRBD2 | TRBV7-8 | CASSLLGAGGYEQYF | TGTGCCAGCAGCCTCTTGGGCGCCGGGGGGTACGAGCAGTACTTC
NA | TRBJ2-7 | 14 | NA | TRBV5-4 | CASSLVSNRHEQYF | TGTGCCAGCAGCTTGGTTTCTAACCGGCACGAGCAGTACTTC
NA | TRBJ2-7 | 14 | TRBD1 | TRBV18 | CASSETTTGVEQYF | TGTGCCAGCTCCGAAACTACGACAGGGGTCGAGCAGTACTTC
NA | TRBJ1-1 | 14 | NA | TRBV10-2 | CASRRGGLDTEAFF | TGCGCCAGCCGGCGGGGTGGGTTGGACACTGAAGCTTTCTTT
NA | TRBJ2-2 | 16 | NA | TRBV9 | CASEASGLTNTGELFF | TGTGCCAGCGAGGCATCGGGACTTACGAACACCGGGGAGCTGTTTTTT
NA | TRBJ1-4 | 15 | TRBD1 | TRBV11-2 | CASTQSRGSNEKLFF | TGTGCCAGCACCCAATCCAGGGGGTCTAATGAAAAACTGTTTTTT
NA | TRBJ2-7 | 15 | NA | TRBV7-8 | CASSFPNRGGGEQYF | TGTGCCAGCAGCTTCCCAAACAGGGGAGGGGGCGAGCAGTACTTC
once | TRBJ1-6 | 15 | TRBD1 | TRBV3-1/TRBV3-2 | CASSQEGQGHSPLHF | TGTGCCAGCAGCCAAGAGGGACAGGGGCATTCACCCCTCCACTTT
once | TRBJ1-2 | 15 | TRBD1 | TRBV5-1 | CASSRGGDRANGYTF | TGCGCCAGCAGCCGGGGAGGAGACAGGGCCAATGGCTACACCTTC
NA | TRBJ2-1 | 14 | NA | TRBV10-3 | CAISTQGNGNEQFF | TGTGCCATAAGTACCCAGGGAAACGGGAATGAGCAGTTCTTC
NA | TRBJ1-5 | 16 | NA | TRBV19 | CASSSGSGNRNQPQHF | TGTGCCAGTAGTAGTGGGTCAGGTAACCGCAATCAGCCCCAGCATTTT